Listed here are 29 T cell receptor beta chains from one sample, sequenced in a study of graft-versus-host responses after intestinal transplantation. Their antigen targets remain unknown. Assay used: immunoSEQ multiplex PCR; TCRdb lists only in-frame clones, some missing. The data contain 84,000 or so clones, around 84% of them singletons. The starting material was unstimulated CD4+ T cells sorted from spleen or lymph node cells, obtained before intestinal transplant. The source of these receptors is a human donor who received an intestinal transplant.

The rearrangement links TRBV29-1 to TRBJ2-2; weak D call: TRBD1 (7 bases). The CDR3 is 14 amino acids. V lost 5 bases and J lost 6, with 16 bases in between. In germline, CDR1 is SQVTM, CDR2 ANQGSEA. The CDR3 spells CSVPGQAGPGELFF. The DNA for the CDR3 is TGCAGCGTTCCCGGACAGGCGGGACCCGGGGAGCTGTTTTTT.

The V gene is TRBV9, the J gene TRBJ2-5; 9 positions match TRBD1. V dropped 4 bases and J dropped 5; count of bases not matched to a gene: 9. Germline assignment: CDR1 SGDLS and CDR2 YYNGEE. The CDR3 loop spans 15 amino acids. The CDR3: CASSTDRGSSETQYF. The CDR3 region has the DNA TGTGCCAGCAGCACCGACAGGGGGAGTAGTGAGACCCAGTACTTC.

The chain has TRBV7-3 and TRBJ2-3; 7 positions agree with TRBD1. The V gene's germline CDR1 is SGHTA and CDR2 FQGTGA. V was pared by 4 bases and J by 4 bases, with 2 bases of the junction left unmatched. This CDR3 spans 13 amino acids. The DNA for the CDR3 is TGTGCCAGCAGCTGGGGACAGTCAGATACGCAGTATTTT. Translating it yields CASSWGQSDTQYF.

CDR3 protein: CASSLPGTSGVRYF. The CDR3 DNA follows: TGTGCCAGCAGCTTGCCCGGGACTAGCGGGGTAAGGTATTTT. The chain has TRBV5-5 and TRBJ2-3, with TRBD2 identical over 13 bases. V was pared by 1 base and J by 14 bases, with 7 bases of the junction left unmatched. The CDR3 has 14 residues. Germline-derived CDR1 and CDR2 are SGHKS and YYEKEE (reference sequence).

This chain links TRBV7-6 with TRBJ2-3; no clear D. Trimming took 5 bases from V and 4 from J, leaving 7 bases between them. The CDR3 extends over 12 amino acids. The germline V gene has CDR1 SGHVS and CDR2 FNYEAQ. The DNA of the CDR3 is TGTGCCAGCAGCCCAAGAGCAGATACGCAGTATTTT. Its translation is CASSPRADTQYF.

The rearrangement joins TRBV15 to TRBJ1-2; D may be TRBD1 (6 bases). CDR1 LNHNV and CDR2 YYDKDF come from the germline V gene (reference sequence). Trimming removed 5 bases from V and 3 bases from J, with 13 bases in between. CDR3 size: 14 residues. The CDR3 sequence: CATSPRGPHYGYTF. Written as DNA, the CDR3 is TGTGCCACCAGCCCCAGGGGCCCCCACTATGGCTACACCTTC.

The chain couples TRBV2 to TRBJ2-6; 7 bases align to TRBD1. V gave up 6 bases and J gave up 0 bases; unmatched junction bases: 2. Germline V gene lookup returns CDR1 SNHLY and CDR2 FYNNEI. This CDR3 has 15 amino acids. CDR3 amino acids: CASRTGNSGANVLTF. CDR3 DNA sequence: TGTGCCAGCAGGACAGGGAACTCTGGGGCCAACGTCCTGACTTTC.

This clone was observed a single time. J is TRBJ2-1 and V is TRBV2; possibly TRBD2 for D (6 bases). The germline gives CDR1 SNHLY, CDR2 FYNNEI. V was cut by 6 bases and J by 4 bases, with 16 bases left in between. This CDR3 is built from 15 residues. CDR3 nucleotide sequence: TGTGCCAGCAGCCCATCGGAGGGAATGTACAATGAGCAGTTCTTC. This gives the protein CASSPSEGMYNEQFF.

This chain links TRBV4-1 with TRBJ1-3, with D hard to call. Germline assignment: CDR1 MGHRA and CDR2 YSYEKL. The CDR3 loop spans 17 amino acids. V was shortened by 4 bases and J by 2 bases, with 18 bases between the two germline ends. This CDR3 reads CASSRSSSSSPGNTIYF. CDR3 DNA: TGCGCCAGCAGCCGTTCCTCTTCGTCTTCCCCTGGAAACACCATATATTTT.

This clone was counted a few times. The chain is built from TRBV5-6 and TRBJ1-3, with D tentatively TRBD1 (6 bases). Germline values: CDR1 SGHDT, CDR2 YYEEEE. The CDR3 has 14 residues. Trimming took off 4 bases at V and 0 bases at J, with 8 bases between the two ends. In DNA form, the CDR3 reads TGTGCCAGCAGCACGACAGGCTCTGGAAACACCATATATTTT. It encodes CASSTTGSGNTIYF.

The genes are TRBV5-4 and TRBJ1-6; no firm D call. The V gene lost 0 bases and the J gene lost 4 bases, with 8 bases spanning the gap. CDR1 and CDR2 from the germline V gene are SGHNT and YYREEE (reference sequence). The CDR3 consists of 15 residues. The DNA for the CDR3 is TGTGCCAGCAGCTTGGCGGGGAATTATAATTCACCCCTCCACTTT. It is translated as CASSLAGNYNSPLHF.

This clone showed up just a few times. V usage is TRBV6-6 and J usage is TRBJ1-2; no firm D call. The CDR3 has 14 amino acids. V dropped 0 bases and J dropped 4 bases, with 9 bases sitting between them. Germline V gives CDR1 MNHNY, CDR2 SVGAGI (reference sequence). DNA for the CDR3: TGTGCCAGCAGTTACTCGCAGGAGGGCTATGGCTACACCTTC. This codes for CASSYSQEGYGYTF.

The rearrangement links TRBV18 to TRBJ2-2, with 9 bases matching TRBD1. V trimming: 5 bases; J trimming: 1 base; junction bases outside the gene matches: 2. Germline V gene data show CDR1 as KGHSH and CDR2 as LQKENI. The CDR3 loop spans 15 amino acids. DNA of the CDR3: TGTGCCAGCTCATCGGACAGGGGGAACACCGGGGAGCTGTTTTTT. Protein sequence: CASSSDRGNTGELFF.

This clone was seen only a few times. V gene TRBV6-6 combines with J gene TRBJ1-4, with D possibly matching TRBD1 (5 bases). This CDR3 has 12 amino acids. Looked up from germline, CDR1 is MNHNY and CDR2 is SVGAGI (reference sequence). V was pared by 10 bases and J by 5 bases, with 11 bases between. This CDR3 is CAISGGNEKLFF. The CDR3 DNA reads TGTGCCATAAGCGGGGGGAATGAAAAACTGTTTTTT.

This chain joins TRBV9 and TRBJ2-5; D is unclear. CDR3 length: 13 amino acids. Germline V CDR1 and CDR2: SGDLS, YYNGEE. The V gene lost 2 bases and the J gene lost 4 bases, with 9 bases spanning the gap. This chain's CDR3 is CASSVRLLETQYF. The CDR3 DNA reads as TGTGCCAGCAGCGTTCGACTGCTAGAGACCCAGTACTTC.

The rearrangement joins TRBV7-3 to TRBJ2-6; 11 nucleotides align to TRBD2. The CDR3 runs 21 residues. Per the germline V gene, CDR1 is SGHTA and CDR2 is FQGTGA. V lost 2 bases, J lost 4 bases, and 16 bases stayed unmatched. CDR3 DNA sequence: TGTGCCAGCAGCTTAGACCCCTGGGCACTAGCGGGAGCAGCAGGGGCCAACGTCCTGACTTTC. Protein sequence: CASSLDPWALAGAAGANVLTF.

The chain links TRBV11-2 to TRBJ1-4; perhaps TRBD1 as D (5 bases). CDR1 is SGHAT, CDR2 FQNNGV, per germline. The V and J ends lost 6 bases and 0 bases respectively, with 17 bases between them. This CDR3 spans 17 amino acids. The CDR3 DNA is TGTGCCAGCAGGAGTCCGGGGGACCCTGCAACTAATGAAAAACTGTTTTTT. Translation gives CASRSPGDPATNEKLFF.

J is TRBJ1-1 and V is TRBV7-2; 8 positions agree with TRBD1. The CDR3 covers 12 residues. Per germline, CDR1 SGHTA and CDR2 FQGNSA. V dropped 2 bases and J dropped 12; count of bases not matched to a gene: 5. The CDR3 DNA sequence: TGTGCCAGCAGCTTAAGGACAGGGACAACTTTCTTT. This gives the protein CASSLRTGTTFF.

The CDR3 region has the DNA TGCGCCAGCAGTCAAGAGGTCGAGGGTCATGAAAAACTGTTTTTT. This encodes CASSQEVEGHEKLFF. The genes are TRBV23-1 and TRBJ1-4; D is undetermined. TRBV23-1 is given ORF status, its function remaining uncertain. V dropped 2 bases and J dropped 6 bases, with 13 bases sitting between them. The CDR3 totals 15 residues.

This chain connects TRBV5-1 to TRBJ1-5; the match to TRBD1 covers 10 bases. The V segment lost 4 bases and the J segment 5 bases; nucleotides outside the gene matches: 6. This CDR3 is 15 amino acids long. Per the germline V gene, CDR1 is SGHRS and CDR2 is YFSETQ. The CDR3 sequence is CASSRTGTGDQPQHF. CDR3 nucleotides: TGCGCCAGCAGCCGAACCGGGACAGGGGATCAGCCCCAGCATTTT.

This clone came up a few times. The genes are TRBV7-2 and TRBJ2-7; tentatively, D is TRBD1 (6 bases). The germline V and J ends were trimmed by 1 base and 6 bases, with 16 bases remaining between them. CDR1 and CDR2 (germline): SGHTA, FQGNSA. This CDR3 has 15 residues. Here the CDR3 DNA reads TGTGCCAGCAGCTTAGTCCCCCCCCCAGGGGTCGAGCAGTACTTC. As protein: CASSLVPPPGVEQYF.

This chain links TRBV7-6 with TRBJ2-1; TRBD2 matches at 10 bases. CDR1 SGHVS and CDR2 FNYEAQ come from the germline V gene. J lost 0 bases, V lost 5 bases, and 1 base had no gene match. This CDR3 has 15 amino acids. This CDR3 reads CASSPSGSSYNEQFF. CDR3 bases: TGTGCCAGCAGCCCTAGCGGGAGCTCCTACAATGAGCAGTTCTTC.

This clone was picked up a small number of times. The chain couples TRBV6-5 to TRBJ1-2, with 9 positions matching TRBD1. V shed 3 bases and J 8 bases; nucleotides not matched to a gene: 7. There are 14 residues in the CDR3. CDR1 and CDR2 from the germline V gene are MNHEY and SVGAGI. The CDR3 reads CASSYSPDRGGYTF. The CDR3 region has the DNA TGTGCCAGCAGTTATTCACCGGACAGGGGAGGCTACACCTTC.

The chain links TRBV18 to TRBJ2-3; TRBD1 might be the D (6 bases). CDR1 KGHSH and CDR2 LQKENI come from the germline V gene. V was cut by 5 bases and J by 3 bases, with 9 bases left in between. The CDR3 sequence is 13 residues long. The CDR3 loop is CASSSRGTDTQYF. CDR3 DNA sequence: TGTGCCAGCTCATCCAGGGGAACAGATACGCAGTATTTT.

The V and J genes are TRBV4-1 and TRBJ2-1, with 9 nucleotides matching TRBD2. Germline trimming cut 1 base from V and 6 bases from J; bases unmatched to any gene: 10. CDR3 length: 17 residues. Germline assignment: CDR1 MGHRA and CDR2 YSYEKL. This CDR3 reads CASSQGVYATSGNEQFF. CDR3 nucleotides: TGCGCCAGCAGCCAAGGGGTGTACGCGACTAGCGGCAATGAGCAGTTCTTC.

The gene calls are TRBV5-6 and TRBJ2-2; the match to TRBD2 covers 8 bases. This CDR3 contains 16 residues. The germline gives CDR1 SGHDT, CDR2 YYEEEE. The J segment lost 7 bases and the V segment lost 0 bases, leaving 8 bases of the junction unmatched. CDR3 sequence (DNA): TGTGCCAGCAGCTTGGTGTTAGCGGGAAAGGACGGGGAGCTGTTTTTT. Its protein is CASSLVLAGKDGELFF. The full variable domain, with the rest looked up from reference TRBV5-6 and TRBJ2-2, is DAGVTQSPTHLIKTRGQQVTLRCSPKSGHDTVSWYQQALGQGPQFIFQYYEEEERQRGNFPDRFSGHQFPNYSSELNVNALLLGDSALYLCASSLVLAGKDGELFFGEGSRLTVL.

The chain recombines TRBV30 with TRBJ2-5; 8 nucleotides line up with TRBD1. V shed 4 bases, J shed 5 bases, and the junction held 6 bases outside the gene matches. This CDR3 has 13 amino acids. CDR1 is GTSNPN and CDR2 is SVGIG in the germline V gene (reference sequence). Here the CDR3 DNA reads TGTGCCTGGACCGGACAGGGTTGGGAGACCCAGTACTTC. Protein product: CAWTGQGWETQYF.

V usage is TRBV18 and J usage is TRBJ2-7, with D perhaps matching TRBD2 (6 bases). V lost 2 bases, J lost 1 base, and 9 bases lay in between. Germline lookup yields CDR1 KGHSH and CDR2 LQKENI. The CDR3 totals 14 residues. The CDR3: CASSPGGWSYEQYF. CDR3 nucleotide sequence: TGTGCCAGCTCACCAGGAGGGTGGTCCTACGAGCAGTACTTC.

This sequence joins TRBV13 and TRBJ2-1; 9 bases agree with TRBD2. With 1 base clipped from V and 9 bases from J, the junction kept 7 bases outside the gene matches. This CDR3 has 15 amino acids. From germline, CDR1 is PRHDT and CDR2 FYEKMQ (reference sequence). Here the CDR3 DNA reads TGTGCCAGCAGCTTAGTCGGCGGGGGGGCGGTTGAGCAGTTCTTC. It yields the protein CASSLVGGGAVEQFF.